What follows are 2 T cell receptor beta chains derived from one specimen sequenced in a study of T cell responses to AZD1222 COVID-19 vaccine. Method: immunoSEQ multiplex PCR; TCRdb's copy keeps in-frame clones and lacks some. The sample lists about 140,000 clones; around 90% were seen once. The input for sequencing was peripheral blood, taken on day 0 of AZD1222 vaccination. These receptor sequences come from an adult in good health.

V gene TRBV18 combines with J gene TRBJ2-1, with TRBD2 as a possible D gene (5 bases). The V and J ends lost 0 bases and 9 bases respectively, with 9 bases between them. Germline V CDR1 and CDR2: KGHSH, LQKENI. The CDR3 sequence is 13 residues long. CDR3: CASSPPVEAEQFF. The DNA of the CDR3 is TGTGCCAGCTCACCACCGGTGGAGGCTGAGCAGTTCTTC.

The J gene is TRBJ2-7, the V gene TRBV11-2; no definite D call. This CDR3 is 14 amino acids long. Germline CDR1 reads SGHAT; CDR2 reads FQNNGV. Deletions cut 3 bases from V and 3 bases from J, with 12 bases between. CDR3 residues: CASSFDTLGYEQYF. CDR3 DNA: TGTGCCAGCAGCTTCGACACCCTGGGCTACGAGCAGTACTTC.